The 24 T cell receptor beta chains presented below share a single source sample, sequenced in a study of blood T cell repertoires in COVID-19. Clones were sequenced by immunoSEQ multiplex PCR, and TCRdb holds only the in-frame ones, with some missing. The sample holds 200,000 to 250,000 clones, 85% seen once. Sequencing was carried out using peripheral blood. These receptors all come from a woman between 65 and 79 years old with COVID-19, enrolled during active disease.

The chain uses TRBV7-6 and TRBJ2-3; 8 positions match TRBD2. Germline V gene sequence: CDR1 SGHVS, CDR2 FNYEAQ. This CDR3 spans 14 amino acids. Trimming at V came to 3 bases and at J to 4 bases, leaving 3 bases not matched to a gene. CDR3 region: CASSFSGVADTQYF. In DNA, the CDR3 is TGTGCCAGCAGCTTTAGCGGGGTTGCAGATACGCAGTATTTT.

The chain uses TRBV11-3 and TRBJ1-3; D is unresolved. V was pared by 8 bases and J by 4 bases, with 3 bases between. Germline V gene sequence: CDR1 SGHNT, CDR2 YENEEA. The length of the CDR3 is 10 residues. In DNA form, the CDR3 reads TGTGCCAGCTCGGGAAACACCATATATTTT. It translates to CASSGNTIYF.

This clone has only one observation. The rearrangement uses TRBV4-3 and TRBJ1-2; TRBD1 is a possible D gene (6 bases). Germline loops: CDR1 LGHNA, CDR2 YSLEER. This CDR3 spans 15 amino acids. Trimming stripped 2 bases from V and 0 bases from J, with 10 bases between. The DNA for the CDR3 is TGCGCCAGCAGCCAACGGGGGGCCGCTAACTATGGCTACACCTTC. Residues: CASSQRGAANYGYTF.

V and J are TRBV28 and TRBJ1-2; 9 bases agree with TRBD1. The J segment lost 3 bases and the V segment lost 7 bases, leaving 6 bases of the junction unmatched. CDR3 length: 14 residues. Looked up from germline, CDR1 is MDHEN and CDR2 is SYDVKM. The CDR3 sequence: CASIGTGGDYGYTF. The DNA of the CDR3 is TGTGCCAGCATCGGAACAGGGGGCGACTATGGCTACACCTTC.

The gene calls are TRBV4-2 and TRBJ2-3; 8 bases map to TRBD2. Trimming took 0 bases from V and 4 from J; bases not matched to a gene: 12. CDR1 and CDR2 (germline): LGHNA, YNFKEQ. The CDR3 runs 18 residues. The CDR3 DNA sequence: TGTGCCAGCAGCCAAGACCCCCCGGGAGGGGTAGTGGCAGATACGCAGTATTTT. Amino acid sequence: CASSQDPPGGVVADTQYF.

The chain employs TRBV6-6 and TRBJ2-3; D remains unclear. CDR1 MNHNY and CDR2 SVGAGI come from the germline V gene (reference sequence). V lost 6 bases and J 3 bases, leaving 16 bases between the germline ends. The CDR3 has 15 amino acids. In DNA form, the CDR3 reads TGTGCCAGCAGAATGGTACGGGTGCGAACAGATACGCAGTATTTT. Translating it yields CASRMVRVRTDTQYF.

The chain joins TRBV7-2 to TRBJ1-5; tentatively, D is TRBD1 (5 bases). The CDR3 is 15 amino acids. The V end lost 1 base, the J end lost 3 bases, and 10 bases lay between the germline ends. Germline lookup yields CDR1 SGHTA and CDR2 FQGNSA. CDR3 nucleotides: TGTGCCAGCAGCTTAGTACAGGCCAACAATCAGCCCCAGCATTTT. Protein sequence: CASSLVQANNQPQHF.

J is TRBJ2-5 and V is TRBV19; no firm D call. V dropped 2 bases and J dropped 0 bases, with 13 bases sitting between them. The CDR3 totals 16 residues. CDR1 LNHDA and CDR2 SQIVND come from the germline V gene (reference sequence). The CDR3 DNA is TGTGCCAGTAGTATACGGTGGGCCTCGTACCAAGAGACCCAGTACTTC. Amino acid sequence: CASSIRWASYQETQYF.

J is TRBJ2-5 and V is TRBV5-8; possible D gene TRBD1, 5 bases. Between the trimmed V and J ends, which lost 2 bases and 5 bases, there was a span of 10 bases. The CDR3 has 13 residues. The germline CDR1 and CDR2 sequences are SGHTS and YDEGEE. The CDR3 spells CASSFRVSETQYF. CDR3 nucleotides: TGTGCCAGCAGCTTCAGGGTTTCGGAGACCCAGTACTTC.

The chain is built from TRBV12-3 or TRBV12-4 and TRBJ1-6; no definite D call. V was shortened by 3 bases and J by 8 bases, with 5 bases between the two germline ends. The CDR3 spans 12 residues. CDR3 residues: CASSFPDSPLHF. DNA of the CDR3: TGTGCCAGCAGTTTCCCAGATTCACCCCTCCACTTT.

To note about this clone: A read error is possible here, since a much larger clone lies one base away. This rearrangement joins TRBV11-3 to TRBJ1-1; the D gene is possibly TRBD1 (5 bases). V was cut by 5 bases and J by 1 base, with 8 bases left in between. CDR1 and CDR2 (germline): SGHNT, YENEEA. The CDR3 is 13 residues long. In nucleotides, the CDR3 is TGTGCCAGCAGCACCGGGGGGAACACTGAAGCTTTCTTT. Translated: CASSTGGNTEAFF.

The chain recombines TRBV19 with TRBJ1-5, with a tentative D call TRBD1 (6 bases). This CDR3 is built from 16 residues. Trimming pared 6 bases from V and 0 bases from J, leaving 15 bases between. Per germline, CDR1 LNHDA and CDR2 SQIVND (reference sequence). The CDR3 DNA sequence: TGTGCCAGTAGCGATGTCGGACAGACTAGCAATCAGCCCCAGCATTTT. Its translation: CASSDVGQTSNQPQHF.

There are a few counts of this clone. The gene calls are TRBV27 and TRBJ1-2; the D gene is possibly TRBD1 (6 bases). Trimming pared 5 bases from V and 0 bases from J, leaving 10 bases between. The CDR3 is 14 residues long. Germline-derived CDR1 and CDR2 are MNHEY and SMNVEV (reference sequence). In DNA form, the CDR3 reads TGTGCCAGCAGTGGGGACACGACTAACTATGGCTACACCTTC. Residues: CASSGDTTNYGYTF.

In this sample, this clone turned up a few times. This chain links TRBV7-9 with TRBJ1-1; D unresolved. Trimming took off 3 bases at V and 4 bases at J, with 6 bases between the two ends. This CDR3 spans 12 amino acids. Germline V gives CDR1 SEHNR, CDR2 FQNEAQ (reference sequence). This CDR3 reads CASSLSGTEAFF. CDR3 sequence (DNA): TGTGCCAGCAGCTTGAGCGGCACTGAAGCTTTCTTT.

V gene TRBV7-2 combines with J gene TRBJ1-6; the D gene is possibly TRBD1 (5 bases). Per the germline V gene, CDR1 is SGHTA and CDR2 is FQGNSA. The CDR3 loop spans 15 amino acids. Trimming removed 3 bases from V and 7 bases from J, with 13 bases in between. The CDR3 reads CASSLSQGLNSPLHF. The CDR3 bases are TGTGCCAGCAGCTTGTCTCAGGGCCTGAATTCACCCCTCCACTTT.

In this sample, this clone turned up once. V and J are TRBV3-1 (or the pseudogene TRBV3-2) and TRBJ1-5, with D possibly being TRBD1 (5 bases). The CDR3 is 13 residues long. V gave up 5 bases and J gave up 7 bases, with 12 bases separating them. Germline-derived CDR1 and CDR2 are LGHDT and YNNKEL (reference sequence). CDR3: CASSSYGGQPQHF. The CDR3 DNA follows: TGTGCCAGCAGCTCCTACGGGGGGCAGCCCCAGCATTTT.

V gene TRBV19 combines with J gene TRBJ2-7, with D perhaps matching TRBD1 (5 bases). Germline assignment: CDR1 LNHDA and CDR2 SQIVND (reference sequence). V lost 4 bases and J lost 0, with 10 bases in between. The CDR3 covers 14 residues. This CDR3 reads CASSNRFSSYEQYF. The CDR3 DNA sequence: TGTGCCAGTAGTAACAGGTTTTCCTCCTACGAGCAGTACTTC.

CDR3 sequence (DNA): TGTGCCAGCAGCCCAGCGGGAGGGCCGGGGAATGAGCAGTTCTTC. Its protein is CASSPAGGPGNEQFF. The genes are TRBV4-2 and TRBJ2-1, with TRBD2 matching over 10 bases. The ends lost 4 bases at V and 7 bases at J; junction bases unmatched: 7. CDR3 length: 15 amino acids. The germline V gene has CDR1 LGHNA and CDR2 YNFKEQ.

This chain connects TRBV19 to TRBJ1-1, with no clear D. CDR1 and CDR2 from the germline V gene are LNHDA and SQIVND (reference sequence). Trimming removed 1 base at V and 0 bases at J, with 9 bases between. There are 15 residues in the CDR3. The CDR3 loop is CASSIGPILNTEAFF. The CDR3 DNA follows: TGTGCCAGTAGTATAGGGCCAATCTTGAACACTGAAGCTTTCTTT.

The chain is built from TRBV29-1 and TRBJ1-5; 8 bases match TRBD1. Unmatched junction bases numbered 5, after V lost 6 bases and J lost 7 bases. Germline loops: CDR1 SQVTM, CDR2 ANQGSEA. CDR3 length: 12 residues. CDR3 in amino acids: CSVQTGEQPQHF. The CDR3 DNA follows: TGCAGCGTACAGACAGGGGAGCAGCCCCAGCATTTT. The full variable domain, its missing parts supplied by reference TRBV29-1 and TRBJ1-5, is SAVISQKPSRDICQRGTSLTIQCQVDSQVTMMFWYRQQPGQSLTLIATANQGSEATYESGFVIDKFPISRPNLTFSTLTVSNMSPEDSSIYLCSVQTGEQPQHFGDGTRLSIL.

CDR3 in amino acids: CASSAGQGPVTDTQYF. CDR3 bases: TGTGCCAGCAGCGCCGGACAGGGCCCCGTCACAGATACGCAGTATTTT. V and J are TRBV11-2 and TRBJ2-3, with 8 bases lining up with TRBD1. V was clipped by 5 bases and J by 2 bases; unmatched bases: 9. The CDR3 is 16 residues long. Germline V CDR1 and CDR2: SGHAT, FQNNGV.

V and J are TRBV10-1 and TRBJ1-5; no clear D. V gave up 7 bases and J gave up 4 bases, with 8 bases separating them. Per the germline V gene, CDR1 is WNHNN and CDR2 is SYGVQD (reference sequence). This CDR3 comprises 12 residues. The CDR3 sequence: CASTGGNQPQHF. CDR3 nucleotides: TGCGCCAGCACCGGAGGGAATCAGCCCCAGCATTTT.

V and J are TRBV4-3 and TRBJ1-4; 7 bases agree with TRBD1. This CDR3 region has 15 residues. Germline V gene data show CDR1 as LGHNA and CDR2 as YSLEER. The J segment lost 8 bases and the V segment lost 0 bases, leaving 6 bases of the junction unmatched. As DNA, the CDR3 is TGCGCCAGCAGCCAAGACGGGTCGGGACAGGAAAAACTGTTTTTT. It codes for CASSQDGSGQEKLFF.

This clone appeared once. The chain employs TRBV15 and TRBJ1-3; D is ambiguous. The V gene's germline CDR1 is LNHNV and CDR2 YYDKDF (reference sequence). Trimming left V 0 bases short and J 0 bases short, with 12 bases between. The CDR3 is made up of 17 amino acids. The CDR3, as DNA: TGTGCCACCAGCAGAGATCTGGCCACTACCTCTGGAAACACCATATATTTT. It translates to CATSRDLATTSGNTIYF.